This T cell receptor (beta chain) comes out of a study of blood T cell repertoires in COVID-19. This CDR3 comprises 15 residues. With V trimmed by 5 bases and J by 4 bases, 8 bases remained unmatched. The germline V gene has CDR1 SGHAT and CDR2 FQNNGV. The protocol was immunoSEQ multiplex PCR, while the TCRdb copy is restricted to in-frame clones and leaves out a portion. The repertoire consists of about 100,000 clones, with around 90% occurring once and the leading ten covering 5%. This clone was recorded only once. Sequenced: peripheral blood. The V gene is TRBV11-2, the J gene TRBJ1-2; 9 nucleotides align to TRBD1. This receptor was taken from a human donor in a cohort sampled during active COVID-19. CDR3 sequence: CASSITQGAAYGYTF. CDR3 nucleotide sequence: TGTGCCAGCAGCATCACACAGGGGGCGGCCTATGGCTACACCTTC.